This is a list of T cell receptor beta chains from one sample in a study of T-cell memory formation after mild COVID-19. MiXCR was run by TCRdb on the 5' RACE reads, yielding one entry per CDR3 protein. This sample yields roughly 410,000 distinct CDR3 sequences, of which 20% to 30% are seen a single time; 8.8% belongs to the top ten. Material: PBMCs or a T cell subset sorted from them (not recorded which). The receptors were gathered from an adult woman who had mild COVID-19 (a few samples of this study predate the infection). Cell type and time point are not known. Each CDR3 is given with its conserved first and last residue. Fields, in order: V gene, J gene, CDR3 protein.

TRBV20-1	TRBJ2-3	CSAPTHTDTQYF
TRBV15	TRBJ2-1	CATSRDYGALVVNEQFF
TRBV12-3/TRBV12-4	TRBJ2-3	CASSPHGGADTQYF
TRBV20-1	TRBJ1-2	CSAPGQPLYGYTF
TRBV10-3	TRBJ1-1	CAIKREDIAFF
TRBV24-1	TRBJ2-7	CATSGTGTAAYEQYF
TRBV7-6	TRBJ2-7	CASSPGTSGSSYEQYF
TRBV12-3/TRBV12-4	TRBJ1-2	CASSRGQVTHYGYTF
TRBV7-2	TRBJ2-5	CASSQERGREETQYF
TRBV5-1	TRBJ2-1	CASSPLTGSNEQFF
TRBV7-3	TRBJ2-7	CASSLRRGGAYEQYF
TRBV7-2	TRBJ1-2	CASSLAGTGQYYGYTF
TRBV6-6	TRBJ1-3	CASTIGGESGNTIYF
TRBV3-1	TRBJ1-1	CASSRSLQVNTEAFF
TRBV10-3	TRBJ2-3	CAIRAGVTDTQYF
TRBV9	TRBJ2-7	CASSVGDLGEQYF
TRBV7-8	TRBJ1-5	CASSLAERRRNQPQHF
TRBV12-3/TRBV12-4	TRBJ1-1	CASSLGTVEAFF
TRBV12-3/TRBV12-4	TRBJ1-3	CASSPLQIRSGNTIYF
TRBV20-1	TRBJ2-1	CSAGTPGRRQFF
TRBV7-2	TRBJ2-7	CASSLGGGGVREQYF
TRBV11-2	TRBJ1-2	CASSSRPTANYGYTF
TRBV30	TRBJ2-2	CAWRAGTSNTGELFF
TRBV12-3/TRBV12-4	TRBJ1-5	CASSSGYGGNQPQHF
TRBV5-1	TRBJ2-2	CASSRPSGSGAGELFF
TRBV12-3/TRBV12-4	TRBJ1-5	CASSLVRAAQHF
TRBV7-6	TRBJ2-3	CASSQYDADTQYF